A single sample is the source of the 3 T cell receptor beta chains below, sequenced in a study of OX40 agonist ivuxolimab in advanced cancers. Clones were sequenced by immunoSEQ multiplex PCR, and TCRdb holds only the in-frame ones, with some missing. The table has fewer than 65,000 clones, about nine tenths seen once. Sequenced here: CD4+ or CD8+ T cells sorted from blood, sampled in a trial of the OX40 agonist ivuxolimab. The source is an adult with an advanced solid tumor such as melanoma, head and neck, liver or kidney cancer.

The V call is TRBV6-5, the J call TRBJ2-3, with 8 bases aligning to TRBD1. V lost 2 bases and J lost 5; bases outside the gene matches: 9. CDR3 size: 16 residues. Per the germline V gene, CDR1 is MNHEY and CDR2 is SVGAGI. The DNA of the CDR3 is TGTGCCAGCAGTTACAATTACAGGGGGGAGAAAGATACGCAGTATTTT. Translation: CASSYNYRGEKDTQYF.

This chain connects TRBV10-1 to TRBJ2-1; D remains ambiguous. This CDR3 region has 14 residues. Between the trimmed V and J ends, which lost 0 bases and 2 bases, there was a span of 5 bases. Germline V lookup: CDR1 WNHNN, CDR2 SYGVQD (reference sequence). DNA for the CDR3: TGCGCCAGCAGTGAGTCTACTGCCTACAATGAGCAGTTCTTC. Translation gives CASSESTAYNEQFF.

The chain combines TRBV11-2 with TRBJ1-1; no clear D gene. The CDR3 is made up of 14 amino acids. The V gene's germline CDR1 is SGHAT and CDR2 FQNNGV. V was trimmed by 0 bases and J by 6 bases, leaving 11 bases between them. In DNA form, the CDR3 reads TGTGCCAGCAGCTTAGATCCCACTGGCGCTGAAGCTTTCTTT. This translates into CASSLDPTGAEAFF.